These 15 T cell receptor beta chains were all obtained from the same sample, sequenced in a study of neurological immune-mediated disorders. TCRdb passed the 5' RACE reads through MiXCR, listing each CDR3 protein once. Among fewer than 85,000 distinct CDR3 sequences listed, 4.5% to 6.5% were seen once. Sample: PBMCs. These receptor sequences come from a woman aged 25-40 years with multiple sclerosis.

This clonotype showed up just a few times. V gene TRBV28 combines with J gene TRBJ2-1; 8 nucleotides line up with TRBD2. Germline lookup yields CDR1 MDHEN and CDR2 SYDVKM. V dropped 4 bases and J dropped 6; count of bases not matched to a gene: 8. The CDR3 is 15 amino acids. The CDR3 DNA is TGTGCCAGCAGTTCCGCGGGGGGAGGGATCAATGAGCAGTTCTTC. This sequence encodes CASSSAGGGINEQFF.

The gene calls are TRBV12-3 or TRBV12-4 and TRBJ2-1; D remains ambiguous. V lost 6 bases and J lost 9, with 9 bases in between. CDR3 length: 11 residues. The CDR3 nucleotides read TGTGCCAGCAGCCTTAAGATTGAGCAGTTCTTC. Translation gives CASSLKIEQFF.

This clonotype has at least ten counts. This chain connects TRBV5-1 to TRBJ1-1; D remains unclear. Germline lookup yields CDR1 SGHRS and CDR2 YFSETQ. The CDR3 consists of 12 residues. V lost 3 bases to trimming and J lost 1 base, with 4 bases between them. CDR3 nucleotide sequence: TGCGCCAGCAGCTCCAAGAACACTGAAGCTTTCTTT. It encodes CASSSKNTEAFF.

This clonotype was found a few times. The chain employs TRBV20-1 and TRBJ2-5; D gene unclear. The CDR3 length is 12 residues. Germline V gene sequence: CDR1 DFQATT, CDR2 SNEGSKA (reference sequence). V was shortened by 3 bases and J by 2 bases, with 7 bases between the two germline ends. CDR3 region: CSASPRQETQYF. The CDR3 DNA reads TGCAGTGCTAGTCCCAGGCAAGAGACCCAGTACTTC.

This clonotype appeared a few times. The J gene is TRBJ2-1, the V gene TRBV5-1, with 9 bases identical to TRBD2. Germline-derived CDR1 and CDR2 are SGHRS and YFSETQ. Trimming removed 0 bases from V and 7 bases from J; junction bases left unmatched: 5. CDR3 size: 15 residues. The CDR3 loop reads CASSLVGSGSNEQFF. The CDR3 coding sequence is TGCGCCAGCAGCTTGGTGGGTAGCGGGAGTAATGAGCAGTTCTTC.

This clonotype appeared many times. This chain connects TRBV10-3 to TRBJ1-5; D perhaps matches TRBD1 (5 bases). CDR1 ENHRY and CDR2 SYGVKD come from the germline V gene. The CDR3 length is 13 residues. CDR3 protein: CASGVDSNQPQHF. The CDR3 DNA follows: TGTGCTTCGGGGGTTGATAGCAATCAGCCCCAGCATTTT.

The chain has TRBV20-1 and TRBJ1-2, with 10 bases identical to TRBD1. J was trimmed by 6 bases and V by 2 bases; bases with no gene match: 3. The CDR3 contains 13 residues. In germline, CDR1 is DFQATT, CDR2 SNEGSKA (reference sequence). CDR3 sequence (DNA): TGCAGTGCTAGATCGACAGGGGGCAATGGCTACACCTTC. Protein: CSARSTGGNGYTF.

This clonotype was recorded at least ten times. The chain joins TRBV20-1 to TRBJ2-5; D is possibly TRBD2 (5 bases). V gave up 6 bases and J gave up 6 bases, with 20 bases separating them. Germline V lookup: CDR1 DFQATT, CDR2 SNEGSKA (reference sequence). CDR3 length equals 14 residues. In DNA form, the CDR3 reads TGCAGTGCAATAAACTGGGGAATCGGGAAGACCCAGTACTTC. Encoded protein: CSAINWGIGKTQYF.

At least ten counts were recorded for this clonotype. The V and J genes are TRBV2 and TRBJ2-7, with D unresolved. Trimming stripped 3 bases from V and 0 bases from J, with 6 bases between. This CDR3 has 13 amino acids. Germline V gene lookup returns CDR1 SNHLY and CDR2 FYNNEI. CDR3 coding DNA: TGTGCCAGCAGTGAGTGGGACTCCTACGAGCAGTACGTC. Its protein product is CASSEWDSYEQYV.

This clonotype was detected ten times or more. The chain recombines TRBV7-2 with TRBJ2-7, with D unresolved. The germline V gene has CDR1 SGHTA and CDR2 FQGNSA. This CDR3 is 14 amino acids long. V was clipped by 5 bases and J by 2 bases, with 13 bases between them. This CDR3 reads CASSPRRTTYEQYF. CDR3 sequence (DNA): TGTGCCAGCAGCCCCCGCCGGACGACCTACGAGCAGTACTTC.

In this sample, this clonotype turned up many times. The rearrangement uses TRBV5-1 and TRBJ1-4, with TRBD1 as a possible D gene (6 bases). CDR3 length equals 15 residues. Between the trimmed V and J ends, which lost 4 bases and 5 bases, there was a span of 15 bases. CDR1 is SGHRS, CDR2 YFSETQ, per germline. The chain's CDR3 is CASSQQTGLNEKLFF. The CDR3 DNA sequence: TGCGCCAGCAGCCAACAGACAGGATTAAATGAAAAACTGTTTTTT.

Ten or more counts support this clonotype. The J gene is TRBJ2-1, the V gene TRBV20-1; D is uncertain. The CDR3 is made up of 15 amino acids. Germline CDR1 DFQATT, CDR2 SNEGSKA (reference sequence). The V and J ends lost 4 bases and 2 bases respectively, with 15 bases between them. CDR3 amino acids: CSAILPLGAYNEQFF. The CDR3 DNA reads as TGCAGTGCTATCCTGCCTCTTGGCGCCTACAATGAGCAGTTCTTC.

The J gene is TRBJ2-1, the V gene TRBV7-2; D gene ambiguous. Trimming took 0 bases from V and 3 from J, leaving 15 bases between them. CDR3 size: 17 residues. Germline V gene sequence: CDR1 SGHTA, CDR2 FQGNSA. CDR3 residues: CASSLAWRQLGYNEQFF. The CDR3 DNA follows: TGTGCCAGCAGCTTAGCGTGGCGGCAGCTTGGCTACAATGAGCAGTTCTTC.

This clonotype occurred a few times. The CDR3 sequence: CASSVLGGQSGELFF. The CDR3 DNA reads TGTGCCAGCAGTGTATTAGGTGGGCAGTCCGGGGAGCTGTTTTTT. This chain uses TRBV6-5 with TRBJ2-2; D gene ambiguous. The germline V gene has CDR1 MNHEY and CDR2 SVGAGI. The CDR3 loop spans 15 amino acids. Trimming shortened V by 5 bases and J by 6 bases, and 16 bases separated the two germline ends.

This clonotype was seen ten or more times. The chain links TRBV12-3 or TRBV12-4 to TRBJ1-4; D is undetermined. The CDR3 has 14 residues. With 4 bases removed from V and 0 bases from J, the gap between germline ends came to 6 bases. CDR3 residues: CASSYRTTNEKLFF. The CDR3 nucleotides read TGTGCCAGCAGTTATCGGACAACTAATGAAAAACTGTTTTTT.